Following are 22 T cell receptor beta chains from one sample sequenced in a study of a mutant IDH1 vaccine in newly diagnosed glioma (dated by TCRdb to the early 2020s). No antigen has been assigned to these receptors. Preparation of the library involved the immunoSEQ multiplex PCR assay. TCRdb took this table from immuneACCESS and kept in-frame rearrangements with V and J called. Such tables lack part of the clones; where checked against another copy, unresolved V genes explain under half of the gap, and the rest is unexplained. This sample has about 83,000 clones in its table, and 75% to 90% of those were observed once. The ten biggest clones cover 5.2% of the sample. The label giving this sample's time point can be read as: week 47, end of study. A 20-mer mutant IDH1 peptide at 300 micrograms in Montanide made up each vaccine dose, which was injected subcutaneously together with topical imiquimod.

The source material was PBMCs, sampled from a glioma patient whose treatment included an IDH1 peptide vaccine. The receptor set was obtained from a man in his forties with glioma.

The chain uses TRBV18 and TRBJ2-5, with TRBD2 matching 10 bases. The V segment lost 0 bases and the J segment 3 bases; nucleotides outside the gene matches: 1. CDR1 is KGHSH and CDR2 is LQKENI in the germline V gene. This CDR3 is built from 15 residues. CDR3 residues: CASSPPGLAKETQYF. The CDR3 coding sequence is TGTGCCAGCTCACCACCGGGACTAGCGAAAGAGACCCAGTACTTC.

This chain connects TRBV25-1 to TRBJ2-1; D is unclear. V was pared by 8 bases and J by 4 bases, with 15 bases between. In germline, CDR1 is MGHDK, CDR2 SYGVNS. CDR3 length equals 14 residues. The CDR3 DNA follows: TGTGCCAGCCGGGCATCGGCGGTTTACAATGAGCAGTTCTTC. This encodes CASRASAVYNEQFF.

Worth noting for this clone: At one boundary the junction diverges from the germline segment, which might be a read error. The chain is built from TRBV7-9 and TRBJ2-7; 9 bases are shared with TRBD1. Germline V gene data show CDR1 as SEHNR and CDR2 as FQNEAQ (reference sequence). This CDR3 comprises 13 residues. The CDR3 here is CASRLGQGYEQYF. The CDR3 DNA follows: TGTGCCAGCAGGTTAGGACAGGGGTACGAGCAGTACTTC.

The chain carries TRBV11-3 and TRBJ2-5, with 9 positions matching TRBD2. CDR1 is SGHNT and CDR2 is YENEEA in the germline V gene. CDR3 length: 15 residues. After removal of 3 bases from V and 5 bases from J, the junction contained 7 bases not matched to a gene. CDR3 sequence: CASSLPGLARETQYF. CDR3 nucleotides: TGTGCCAGCAGCTTGCCGGGACTAGCAAGGGAGACCCAGTACTTC.

J is TRBJ2-7 and V is TRBV18; D unresolved. The germline gives CDR1 KGHSH, CDR2 LQKENI. V lost 0 bases, J lost 0 bases, and 6 bases lay in between. This CDR3 has 14 residues. The DNA of the CDR3 is TGTGCCAGCTCACCACCTTACAGCTCCTACGAGCAGTACTTC. It encodes CASSPPYSSYEQYF.

In DNA form, the CDR3 reads TGTGCCAGCAGAAGGACACGAGAAAGCAATCAGCCCCAGCATTTT. Its protein product is CASRRTRESNQPQHF. J is TRBJ1-5 and V is TRBV6-6, with D possibly TRBD1 on 5 matching bases. The V gene lost 6 bases and the J gene lost 1 base, with 13 bases spanning the gap. The length of the CDR3 is 15 residues. Germline CDR1 reads MNHNY; CDR2 reads SVGAGI (reference sequence).

The chain combines TRBV19 with TRBJ2-1; 9 nucleotides align to TRBD2. The CDR3 runs to 15 residues. V dropped 10 bases and J dropped 4; count of bases not matched to a gene: 11. Germline V gene data show CDR1 as LNHDA and CDR2 as SQIVND (reference sequence). CDR3 sequence reads: CATNWGGRAYNEQFF. The CDR3, as DNA: TGTGCCACCAACTGGGGCGGGAGGGCATACAATGAGCAGTTCTTC. Combining the CDR3 with reference TRBV19 and TRBJ2-1 gives the whole variable domain DGGITQSPKYLFRKEGQNVTLSCEQNLNHDAMYWYRQDPGQGLRLIYYSQIVNDFQKGDIAEGYSVSREKKESFPLTVTSAQKNPTAFYLCATNWGGRAYNEQFFGPGTRLTVL.

The CDR3 loop is CATSTGTARGTGELFF. The CDR3 DNA sequence: TGTGCCACCAGCACCGGGACTGCCCGGGGGACCGGGGAGCTGTTTTTT. The rearrangement links TRBV15 to TRBJ2-2, with D possibly TRBD2 on 6 matching bases. There are 16 residues in the CDR3. The germline V and J ends were trimmed by 4 bases and 5 bases, with 17 bases remaining between them. Per the germline V gene, CDR1 is LNHNV and CDR2 is YYDKDF (reference sequence).

This chain joins TRBV28 and TRBJ2-7; 10 bases align to TRBD2. Trimming removed 7 bases from V and 5 bases from J; junction bases left unmatched: 5. The CDR3 contains 13 residues. Germline V gene data show CDR1 as MDHEN and CDR2 as SYDVKM. The CDR3 DNA reads as TGTGCCAGCAAATTGCTAGCGGGAGACGAGCAGTACTTC. It specifies CASKLLAGDEQYF.

V and J are TRBV6-6 and TRBJ2-1; no clear D gene. CDR1 is MNHNY, CDR2 SVGAGI, per germline (reference sequence). V dropped 0 bases and J dropped 10 bases, with 4 bases sitting between them. This CDR3 region has 11 residues. The chain's CDR3 is CASSYSQEQFF. CDR3 DNA: TGTGCCAGCAGTTACTCCCAGGAGCAGTTCTTC.

V is TRBV9 and J is TRBJ2-5; D possibly uses TRBD1 or TRBD2 (5 bases each). V was cut by 6 bases and J by 7 bases, with 22 bases left in between. CDR1 and CDR2 from the germline V gene are SGDLS and YYNGEE. The CDR3 has 15 residues. CDR3 protein: CASTRGAVDSGTQYF. CDR3 nucleotide sequence: TGTGCCAGCACGAGAGGGGCAGTTGATTCGGGGACCCAGTACTTC.

The chain uses TRBV5-6 and TRBJ1-4; D is undetermined. The CDR3 consists of 12 residues. Trimming shortened V by 1 base and J by 7 bases, and 5 bases separated the two germline ends. The germline gives CDR1 SGHDT, CDR2 YYEEEE. CDR3 protein: CASSLRGEKLFF. The CDR3, as DNA: TGTGCCAGCAGCTTGAGAGGTGAAAAACTGTTTTTT.

This chain connects TRBV6-6 to TRBJ2-7, with a possible D match to TRBD1 (6 bases). The germline CDR1 and CDR2 sequences are MNHNY and SVGAGI (reference sequence). This CDR3 comprises 13 residues. Trimming removed 5 bases from V and 7 bases from J, with 15 bases in between. In DNA, the CDR3 is TGTGCCAGCAGTCGACAGGCCCCTCGGGAGCAGTACTTC. This sequence encodes CASSRQAPREQYF.

CDR3 sequence: CASSPRTNANTGELFF. CDR3 coding DNA: TGTGCCAGCTCACCACGAACTAACGCGAACACCGGGGAGCTGTTTTTT. The J gene is TRBJ2-2, the V gene TRBV18; D gene ambiguous. V lost 1 base, J lost 0 bases, and 9 bases lay in between. Looked up from germline, CDR1 is KGHSH and CDR2 is LQKENI. CDR3 length equals 16 residues. The whole variable domain, remainder taken from reference TRBV18 and TRBJ2-2, is NAGVMQNPRHLVRRRGQEARLRCSPMKGHSHVYWYRQLPEEGLKFMVYLQKENIIDESGMPKERFSAEFPKEGPSILRIQQVVRGDSAAYFCASSPRTNANTGELFFGEGSRLTVL.

The V and J genes are TRBV6-5 and TRBJ2-7; TRBD1 might be the D (6 bases). V lost 6 bases and J lost 2, with 17 bases in between. CDR3 length equals 15 residues. Germline assignment: CDR1 MNHEY and CDR2 SVGAGI. CDR3 amino acids: CASSPYPDRPYEQYF. The CDR3 nucleotides are TGTGCCAGCAGCCCTTACCCGGACAGACCCTACGAGCAGTACTTC.

V and J are TRBV4-3 and TRBJ2-1; D gene ambiguous. The V end was cut by 0 bases, the J end by 5 bases, with 11 bases between. From germline, CDR1 is LGHNA and CDR2 YSLEER. This CDR3 is 15 amino acids long. The CDR3 DNA reads TGCGCCAGCAGCCAAGATAAGGAAGGAGACAATGAGCAGTTCTTC. Amino acid sequence: CASSQDKEGDNEQFF.

This rearrangement joins TRBV6-4 to TRBJ2-6, with D unresolved. V was cut by 2 bases and J by 3 bases, with 2 bases left in between. This CDR3 comprises 13 residues. Germline V gives CDR1 MRHNA, CDR2 SNTAGT. The CDR3 is CASSDGGANVLTF. As DNA, the CDR3 is TGTGCCAGCAGTGACGGTGGGGCCAACGTCCTGACTTTC.

The chain combines TRBV4-2 with TRBJ2-3; D is possibly TRBD1 (6 bases). Germline CDR1 is LGHNA and CDR2 is YNFKEQ. V gave up 0 bases and J gave up 0 bases, with 13 bases separating them. This CDR3 is 17 amino acids long. CDR3 sequence (DNA): TGTGCCAGCAGCCAAGAAGAGGTAGGGGGTAGCACAGATACGCAGTATTTT. Its protein product is CASSQEEVGGSTDTQYF.

The genes are TRBV4-1 and TRBJ1-2; weak D call: TRBD1 (6 bases). This CDR3 comprises 17 residues. The germline V gene encodes CDR1 MGHRA and CDR2 YSYEKL. Trimming removed 3 bases at V and 0 bases at J, with 17 bases between. The CDR3 DNA follows: TGCGCCAGCAGCCAGACGGAGGGGGACGGCGCTAACTATGGCTACACCTTC. It specifies CASSQTEGDGANYGYTF.

CDR3 DNA sequence: TGCGCCAGCAGCCAGTACAGGGGGCACACAGATACGCAGTATTTT. Its translation: CASSQYRGHTDTQYF. The chain joins TRBV4-3 to TRBJ2-3, with 9 bases lining up with TRBD1. The CDR3 extends over 15 amino acids. Germline-derived CDR1 and CDR2 are LGHNA and YSLEER. V lost 3 bases to trimming and J lost 2 bases; unmatched junction nucleotides: 3.

J is TRBJ2-2 and V is TRBV5-6; no clear D gene. The CDR3 covers 14 residues. V lost 1 base to trimming and J lost 7 bases, with 11 bases between them. The germline gives CDR1 SGHDT, CDR2 YYEEEE. The CDR3 sequence: CASSLQGGFGELFF. DNA of the CDR3: TGTGCCAGCAGCTTGCAAGGCGGCTTCGGGGAGCTGTTTTTT.

This clone was seen more than once but under ten times. Here the CDR3 reads CAWTAGGNQPQHF. The CDR3 nucleotides read TGTGCCTGGACAGCAGGGGGCAATCAGCCCCAGCATTTT. The chain is built from TRBV30 and TRBJ1-5, with D perhaps matching TRBD1 (6 bases). From germline, CDR1 is GTSNPN and CDR2 SVGIG (reference sequence). The CDR3 length is 13 residues. V lost 4 bases and J lost 2, with 9 bases in between.